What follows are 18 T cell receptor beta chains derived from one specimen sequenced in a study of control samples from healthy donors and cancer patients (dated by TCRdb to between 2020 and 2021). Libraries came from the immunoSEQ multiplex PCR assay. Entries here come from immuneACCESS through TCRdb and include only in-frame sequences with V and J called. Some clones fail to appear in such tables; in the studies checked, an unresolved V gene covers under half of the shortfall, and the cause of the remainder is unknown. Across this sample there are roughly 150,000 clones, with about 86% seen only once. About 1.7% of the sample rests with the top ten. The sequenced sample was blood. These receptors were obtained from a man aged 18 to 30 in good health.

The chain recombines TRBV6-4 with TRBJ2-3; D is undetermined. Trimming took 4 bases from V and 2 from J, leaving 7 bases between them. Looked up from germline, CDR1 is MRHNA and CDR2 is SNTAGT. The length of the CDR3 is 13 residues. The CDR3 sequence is CASSVETTDTQYF. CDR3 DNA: TGTGCCAGCAGTGTGGAAACCACAGATACGCAGTATTTT.

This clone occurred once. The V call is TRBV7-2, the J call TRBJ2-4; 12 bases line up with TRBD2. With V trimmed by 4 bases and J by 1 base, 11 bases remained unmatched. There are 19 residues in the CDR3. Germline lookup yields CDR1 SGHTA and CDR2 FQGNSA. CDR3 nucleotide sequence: TGTGCCAGCAGCTCCGGGACTAGCGGGTGGCAGACGGCCAAAAACATTCAGTACTTC. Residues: CASSSGTSGWQTAKNIQYF.

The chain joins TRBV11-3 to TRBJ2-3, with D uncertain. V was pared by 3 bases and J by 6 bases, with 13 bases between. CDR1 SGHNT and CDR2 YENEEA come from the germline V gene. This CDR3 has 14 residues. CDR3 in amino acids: CASSLGVISDTQYF. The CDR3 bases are TGTGCCAGCAGCTTGGGTGTGATTTCGGATACGCAGTATTTT.

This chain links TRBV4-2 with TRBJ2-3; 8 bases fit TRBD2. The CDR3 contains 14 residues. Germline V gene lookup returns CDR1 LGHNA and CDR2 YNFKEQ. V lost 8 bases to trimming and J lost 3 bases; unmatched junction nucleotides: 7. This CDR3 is CASQNGGATDTQYF. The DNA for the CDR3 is TGTGCCAGCCAAAACGGGGGGGCAACAGATACGCAGTATTTT.

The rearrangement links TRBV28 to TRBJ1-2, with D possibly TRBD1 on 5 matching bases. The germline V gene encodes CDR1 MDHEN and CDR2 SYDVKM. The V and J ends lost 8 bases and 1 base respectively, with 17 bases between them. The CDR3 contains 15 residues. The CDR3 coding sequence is TGTGCCAGCGGGAGCCGGGGCAGGGTTAACTATGGCTACACCTTC. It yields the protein CASGSRGRVNYGYTF.

The CDR3 loop is CASSSGPGGYNEQFF. The CDR3 DNA reads as TGTGCCAGCAGCTCGGGACCAGGGGGCTACAATGAGCAGTTCTTC. The V and J genes are TRBV5-4 and TRBJ2-1, with TRBD1 identical over 7 bases. Germline V gene sequence: CDR1 SGHNT, CDR2 YYREEE (reference sequence). The CDR3 extends over 15 amino acids. V trimming: 3 bases; J trimming: 3 bases; junction bases outside the gene matches: 6.

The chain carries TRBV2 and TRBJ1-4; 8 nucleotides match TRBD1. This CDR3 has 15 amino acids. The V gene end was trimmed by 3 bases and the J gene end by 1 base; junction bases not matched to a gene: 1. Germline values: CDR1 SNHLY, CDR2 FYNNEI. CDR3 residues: CASSDRGQTNEKLFF. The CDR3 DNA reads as TGTGCCAGCAGTGACAGGGGGCAAACTAATGAAAAACTGTTTTTT.

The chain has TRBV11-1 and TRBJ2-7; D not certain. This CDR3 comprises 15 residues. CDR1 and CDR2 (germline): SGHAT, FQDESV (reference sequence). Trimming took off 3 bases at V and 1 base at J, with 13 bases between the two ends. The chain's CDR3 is CASSFDIEDSYEQYF. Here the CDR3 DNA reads TGTGCCAGCAGCTTTGACATAGAGGATTCCTACGAGCAGTACTTC.

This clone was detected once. CDR3 in amino acids: CASSPSGGDIYNEQFF. The CDR3 coding sequence is TGTGCCAGCAGCCCCTCCGGGGGGGACATTTACAATGAGCAGTTCTTC. The V and J genes are TRBV7-9 and TRBJ2-1; TRBD2 matches 8 bases. The CDR3 has 16 amino acids. Germline CDR1 and CDR2: SEHNR and FQNEAQ (reference sequence). Germline trimming cut 5 bases from V and 4 bases from J; bases unmatched to any gene: 10.

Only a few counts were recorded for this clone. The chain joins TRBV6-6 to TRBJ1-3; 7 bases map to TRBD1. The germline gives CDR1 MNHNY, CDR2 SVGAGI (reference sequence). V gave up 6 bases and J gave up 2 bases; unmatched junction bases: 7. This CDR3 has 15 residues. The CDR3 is CASSDREIAGNTIYF. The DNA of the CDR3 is TGTGCCAGCAGCGACAGGGAAATTGCTGGAAACACCATATATTTT.

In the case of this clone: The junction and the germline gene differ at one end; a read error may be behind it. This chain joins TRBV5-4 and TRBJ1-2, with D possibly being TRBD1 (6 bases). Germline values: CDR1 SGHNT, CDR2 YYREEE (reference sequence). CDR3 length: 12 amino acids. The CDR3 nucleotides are TGTGCCAGCACCTTGGACAGTTATGGCTACACCTTC. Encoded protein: CASTLDSYGYTF.

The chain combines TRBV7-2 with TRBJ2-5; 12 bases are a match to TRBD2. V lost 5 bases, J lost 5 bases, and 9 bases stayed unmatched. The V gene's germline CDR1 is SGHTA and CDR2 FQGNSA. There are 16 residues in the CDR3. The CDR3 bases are TGTGCCAGCAGCCCCCTAGCGGGGGGGCCTGGGGAGACCCAGTACTTC. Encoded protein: CASSPLAGGPGETQYF.

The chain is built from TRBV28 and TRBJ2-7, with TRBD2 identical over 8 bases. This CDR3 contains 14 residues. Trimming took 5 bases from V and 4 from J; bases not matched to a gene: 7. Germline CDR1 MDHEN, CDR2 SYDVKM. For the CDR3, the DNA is TGTGCCAGCAGTCCAGCGGGGGAGGGGTACGAGCAGTACTTC. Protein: CASSPAGEGYEQYF.

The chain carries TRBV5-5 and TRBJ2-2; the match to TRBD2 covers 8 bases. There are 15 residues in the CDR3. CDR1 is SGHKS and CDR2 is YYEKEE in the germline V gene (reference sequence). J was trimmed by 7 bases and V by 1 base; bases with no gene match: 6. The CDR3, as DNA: TGTGCCAGCAGCTTGAGGATAGCGGGGTTCGGGGAGCTGTTTTTT. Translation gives CASSLRIAGFGELFF.

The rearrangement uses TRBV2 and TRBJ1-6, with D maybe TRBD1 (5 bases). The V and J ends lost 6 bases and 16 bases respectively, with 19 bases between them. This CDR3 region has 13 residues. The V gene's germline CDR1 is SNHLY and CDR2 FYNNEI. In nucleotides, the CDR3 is TGTGCCAGCAGATCAGGGTTCGGAGGGCCGCTCCACTTT. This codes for CASRSGFGGPLHF.

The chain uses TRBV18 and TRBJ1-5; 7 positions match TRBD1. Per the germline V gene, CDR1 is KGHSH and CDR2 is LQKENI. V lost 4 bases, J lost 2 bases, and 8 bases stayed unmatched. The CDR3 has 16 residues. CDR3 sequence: CASSLSLTGGNQPQHF. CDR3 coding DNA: TGTGCCAGCTCACTCAGTTTAACAGGGGGCAATCAGCCCCAGCATTTT.

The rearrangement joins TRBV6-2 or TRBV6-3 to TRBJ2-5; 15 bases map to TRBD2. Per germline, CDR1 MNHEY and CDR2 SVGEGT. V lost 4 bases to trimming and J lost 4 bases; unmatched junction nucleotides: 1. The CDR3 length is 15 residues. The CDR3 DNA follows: TGTGCCAGCAGTTGGACTAGCGGGGGGGCAGAGACCCAGTACTTC. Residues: CASSWTSGGAETQYF.

The CDR3 protein is CASSPGGGGPSSYNEQFF. The DNA of the CDR3 is TGTGCCAGCAGCCCCGGGGGCGGGGGGCCGAGCTCCTACAATGAGCAGTTCTTC. This sequence joins TRBV7-9 and TRBJ2-1, with 8 bases fitting TRBD2. The V gene end was trimmed by 5 bases and the J gene end by 0 bases; junction bases not matched to a gene: 12. Germline V lookup: CDR1 SEHNR, CDR2 FQNEAQ (reference sequence). The length of the CDR3 is 18 residues.